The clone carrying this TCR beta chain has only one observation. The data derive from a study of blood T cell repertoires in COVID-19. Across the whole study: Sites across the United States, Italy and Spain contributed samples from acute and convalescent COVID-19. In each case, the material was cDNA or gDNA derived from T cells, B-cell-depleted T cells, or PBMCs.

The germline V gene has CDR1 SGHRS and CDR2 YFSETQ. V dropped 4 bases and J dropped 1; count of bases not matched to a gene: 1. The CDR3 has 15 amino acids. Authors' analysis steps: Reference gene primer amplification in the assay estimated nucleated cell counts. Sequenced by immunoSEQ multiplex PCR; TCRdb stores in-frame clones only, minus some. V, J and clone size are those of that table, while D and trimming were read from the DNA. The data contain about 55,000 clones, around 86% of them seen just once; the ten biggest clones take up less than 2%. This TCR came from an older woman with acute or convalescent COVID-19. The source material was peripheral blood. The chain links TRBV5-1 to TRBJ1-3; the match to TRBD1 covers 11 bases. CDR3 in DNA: TGCGCCAGCAGCGGACAGGGGGCATCTGGAAACACCATATATTTT. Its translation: CASSGQGASGNTIYF.